This T cell receptor beta chain originates from a study of cytomegalovirus exposure and HLA in healthy donors. PCR was performed using 60 Vbeta and 13 Jbeta primers. Repertoires were generated with immunoSEQ multiplex PCR, while TCRdb's copy carries only in-frame clones and drops some. The sample table sets out fewer than 150,000 clones. CDR1 is SEHNR and CDR2 is FQNEAQ in the germline V gene (reference sequence). The CDR3 loop spans 18 amino acids. V dropped 0 bases and J dropped 6; count of bases not matched to a gene: 11. The sequenced sample consisted of PBMCs. The chain employs TRBV7-9 and TRBJ2-3, with 11 nucleotides matching TRBD1. This TCR was sampled from an older woman in good health and CMV-seronegative. DNA of the CDR3: TGTGCCAGCAGCTTAGCGCGGGGACAGGGGGTCGCAGGGGATACGCAGTATTTT. It yields the protein CASSLARGQGVAGDTQYF.